What follows is one T cell receptor beta chain and its context. The target antigen is unknown. Scientists ran DNA taken from cultured CD4+ T cells through the Oncomine TCR Beta short-read assay for sequencing. From the PCR reads, TCRdb called clonotypes with MiXCR, one entry per CDR3 protein. The table lists 15,000 to 20,000 distinct CDR3 sequences, roughly three fifths of them singletons, with about 11% in the top ten. The data stem from a study of vaccination and CD4 T cells after COVID-19. Study in general: Blood was drawn a median roughly 67 days post second dose, range 14 to 241. Cultures designated as controls were supplied with a CEFX pool, an HIV-1 Nef pool, or no peptide.

Described treatment: approximately 11-day PBMC culture with coronavirus spike peptide pools or control peptides (ViraFEST assay). TCR sequencing followed the expansion of antigen-specific T cells with peptide pools in ViraFEST. The cultures had half their medium swapped for fresh IL-2 medium on days 3 and 7. The CDR3 has 12 amino acids. V gave up 3 bases and J gave up 5 bases; unmatched junction bases: 0. This chain connects TRBV12-3 or TRBV12-4 to TRBJ2-5, with TRBD2 identical over 7 bases. This receptor was obtained from a human donor who had recovered from COVID-19. Input material: CD4+ T cells from blood, cultured in vitro. CDR3 region: CASSFSGETQYF. CDR3 DNA: TGTGCCAGCAGTTTTAGCGGGGAGACCCAGTACTTC.